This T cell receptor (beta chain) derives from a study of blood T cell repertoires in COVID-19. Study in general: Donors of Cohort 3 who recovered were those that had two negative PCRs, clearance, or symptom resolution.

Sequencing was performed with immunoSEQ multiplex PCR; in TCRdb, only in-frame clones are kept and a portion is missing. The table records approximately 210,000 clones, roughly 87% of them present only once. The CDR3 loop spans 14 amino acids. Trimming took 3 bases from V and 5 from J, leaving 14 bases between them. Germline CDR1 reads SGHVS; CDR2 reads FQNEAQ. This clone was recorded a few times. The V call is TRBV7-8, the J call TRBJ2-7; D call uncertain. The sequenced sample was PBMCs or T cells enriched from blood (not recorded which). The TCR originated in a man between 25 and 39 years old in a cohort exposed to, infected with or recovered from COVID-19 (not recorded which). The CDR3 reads CASSFSTLWDEQYF. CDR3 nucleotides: TGTGCCAGCAGCTTCTCGACACTTTGGGACGAGCAGTACTTC.